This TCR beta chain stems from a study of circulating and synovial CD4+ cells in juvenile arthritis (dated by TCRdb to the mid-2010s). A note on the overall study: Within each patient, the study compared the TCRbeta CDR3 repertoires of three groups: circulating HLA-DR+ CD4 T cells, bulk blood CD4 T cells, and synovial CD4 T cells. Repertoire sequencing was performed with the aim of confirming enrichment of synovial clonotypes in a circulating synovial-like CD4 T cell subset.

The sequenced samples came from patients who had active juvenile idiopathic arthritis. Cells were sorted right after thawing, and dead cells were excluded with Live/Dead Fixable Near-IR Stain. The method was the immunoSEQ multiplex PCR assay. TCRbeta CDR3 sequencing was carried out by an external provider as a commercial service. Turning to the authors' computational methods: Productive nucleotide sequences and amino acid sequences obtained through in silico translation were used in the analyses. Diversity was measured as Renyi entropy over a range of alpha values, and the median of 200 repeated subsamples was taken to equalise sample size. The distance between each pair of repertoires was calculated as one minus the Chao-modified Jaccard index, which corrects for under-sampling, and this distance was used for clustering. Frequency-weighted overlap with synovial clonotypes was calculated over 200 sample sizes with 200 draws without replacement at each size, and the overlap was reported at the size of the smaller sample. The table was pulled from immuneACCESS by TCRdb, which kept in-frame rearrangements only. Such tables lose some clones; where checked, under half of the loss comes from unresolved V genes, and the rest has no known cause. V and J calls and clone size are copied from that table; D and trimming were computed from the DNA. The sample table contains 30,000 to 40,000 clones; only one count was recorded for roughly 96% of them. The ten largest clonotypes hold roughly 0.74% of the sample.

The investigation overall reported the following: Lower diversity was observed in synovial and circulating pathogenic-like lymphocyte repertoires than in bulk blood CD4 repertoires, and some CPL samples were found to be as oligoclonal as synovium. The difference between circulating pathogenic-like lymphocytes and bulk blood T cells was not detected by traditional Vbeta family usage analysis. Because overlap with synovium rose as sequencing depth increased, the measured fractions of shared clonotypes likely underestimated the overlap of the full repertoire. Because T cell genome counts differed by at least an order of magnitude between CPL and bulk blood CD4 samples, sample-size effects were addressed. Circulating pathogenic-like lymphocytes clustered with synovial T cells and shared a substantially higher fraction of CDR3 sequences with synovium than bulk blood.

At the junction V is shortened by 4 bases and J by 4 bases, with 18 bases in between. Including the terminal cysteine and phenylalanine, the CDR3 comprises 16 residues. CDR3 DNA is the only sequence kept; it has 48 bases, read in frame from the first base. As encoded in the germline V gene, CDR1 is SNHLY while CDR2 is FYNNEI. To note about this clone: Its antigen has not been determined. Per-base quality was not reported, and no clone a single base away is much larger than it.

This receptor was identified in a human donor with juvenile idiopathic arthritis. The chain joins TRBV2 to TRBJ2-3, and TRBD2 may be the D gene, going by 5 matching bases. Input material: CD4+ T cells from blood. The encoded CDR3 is CASSVDSWRGSDTQYF. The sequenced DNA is TGTGCCAGCAGTGTTGACTCTTGGCGAGGGTCAGATACGCAGTATTTT.